Below, 27 T cell receptor beta chains from the same sample are listed, as sequenced in a study of OX40 agonist ivuxolimab in advanced cancers. The assay was immunoSEQ multiplex PCR, and TCRdb's table has in-frame clones only and misses some. The sample includes 50,000 or so clones, 80% to 90% of them seen just once. The sequences come from CD4+ or CD8+ T cells sorted from blood, collected in a trial of the OX40 agonist ivuxolimab. The receptor set was obtained from an adult with an advanced solid tumor such as melanoma, head and neck, liver or kidney cancer.

The V and J genes are TRBV6-1 and TRBJ2-3, with D possibly matching TRBD2 (6 bases). Germline loops: CDR1 MNHNS, CDR2 SASEGT. CDR3 length equals 15 residues. V lost 6 bases, J lost 0 bases, and 13 bases lay in between. DNA for the CDR3: TGTGCCAGCAGCCTTAGCGGCACTAGCACAGATACGCAGTATTTT. Amino acid sequence: CASSLSGTSTDTQYF.

The chain has TRBV2 and TRBJ1-1, with D maybe TRBD1 (6 bases). Germline V gene lookup returns CDR1 SNHLY and CDR2 FYNNEI. The V and J ends lost 5 bases and 11 bases respectively, with 15 bases between them. The CDR3 is 12 amino acids. The CDR3 DNA sequence: TGTGCCAGCAGTAGGGACACCCTTGGGGCTTTCTTT. Its protein is CASSRDTLGAFF.

J is TRBJ2-1 and V is TRBV6-1; a weak D match, TRBD2 (6 bases). V was shortened by 5 bases and J by 14 bases, with 16 bases between the two germline ends. CDR1 is MNHNS and CDR2 is SASEGT in the germline V gene. The CDR3 sequence is 12 residues long. The CDR3 region is CASSPGSPREFF. The DNA of the CDR3 is TGTGCCAGCAGTCCCGGGAGCCCAAGGGAGTTCTTC.

This chain connects TRBV2 to TRBJ1-1, with 9 bases fitting TRBD1. Germline V gives CDR1 SNHLY, CDR2 FYNNEI. With 11 bases clipped from V and 4 bases from J, the junction kept 8 bases outside the gene matches. The CDR3 is 13 amino acids. CDR3 sequence: CAARQGVSTEAFF. CDR3 bases: TGTGCCGCCCGACAGGGGGTGAGCACTGAAGCTTTCTTT.

The CDR3 nucleotides are TGCGCCAGCAGTGAAGGGACTAGCGGCAGCACAGATACGCAGTATTTT. Translation gives CASSEGTSGSTDTQYF. The chain recombines TRBV10-1 with TRBJ2-3, with 11 bases fitting TRBD2. Germline CDR1 is WNHNN and CDR2 is SYGVQD (reference sequence). This CDR3 region has 16 residues. With V trimmed by 3 bases and J by 0 bases, 2 bases remained unmatched.

The J gene is TRBJ2-7, the V gene TRBV6-5, with 10 bases that match TRBD1. V was clipped by 10 bases and J by 1 base; unmatched bases: 7. Germline-derived CDR1 and CDR2 are MNHEY and SVGAGI. The length of the CDR3 is 14 residues. The chain's CDR3 is CAISPGQGSYEQYF. In nucleotides, the CDR3 is TGTGCCATCAGCCCGGGACAGGGGTCCTACGAGCAGTACTTC.

The rearrangement uses TRBV6-1 and TRBJ1-2; TRBD1 aligns across 8 bases. V shed 7 bases and J 8 bases; nucleotides not matched to a gene: 6. Per the germline V gene, CDR1 is MNHNS and CDR2 is SASEGT. The CDR3 runs 12 residues. In DNA, the CDR3 is TGTGCCAGCACCGGACAGGGTTTCGGCTACACCTTC. Its protein is CASTGQGFGYTF.

This chain joins TRBV2 and TRBJ1-1; no firm D call. The V gene's germline CDR1 is SNHLY and CDR2 FYNNEI. V lost 6 bases, J lost 2 bases, and 16 bases lay in between. The CDR3 loop spans 15 amino acids. DNA for the CDR3: TGTGCCAGCAGATTCCAGGACCGCCCCAACACTGAAGCTTTCTTT. It is translated as CASRFQDRPNTEAFF.

The V gene is TRBV4-3, the J gene TRBJ2-3; D perhaps matches TRBD2 (6 bases). Germline CDR1 LGHNA, CDR2 YSLEER. The CDR3 has 13 amino acids. V was shortened by 1 base and J by 10 bases, with 12 bases between the two germline ends. The DNA for the CDR3 is TGCGCCAGCAGCCAAGCTGGGGGGTCGGCGCAGTATTTT. Residues: CASSQAGGSAQYF.

The chain has TRBV7-2 and TRBJ2-1, with 10 positions matching TRBD2. J gave up 12 bases and V 1 base, and 15 bases lay outside the gene matches. The CDR3 length is 17 residues. The germline V gene has CDR1 SGHTA and CDR2 FQGNSA. CDR3 sequence (DNA): TGTGCCAGCAGCTTAGAAGTAGCGGGGGGCCTAAGGCGGTTGCAGTTCTTC. Amino acids: CASSLEVAGGLRRLQFF.

The chain is built from TRBV9 and TRBJ2-1, with 12 bases identical to TRBD2. CDR3 length: 16 residues. Germline values: CDR1 SGDLS, CDR2 YYNGEE. The trim removed 4 bases at V and 15 bases at J, leaving 17 bases unmatched. This CDR3 is CASSRDGLAGGFHTFF. CDR3 nucleotides: TGTGCCAGCAGCAGAGATGGTCTAGCGGGAGGGTTTCACACGTTCTTC.

This clone was seen only once. The gene calls are TRBV5-1 and TRBJ2-7, with unresolved D. Germline V gene data show CDR1 as SGHRS and CDR2 as YFSETQ. The CDR3 extends over 14 amino acids. The V end lost 1 base, the J end lost 3 bases, and 11 bases lay between the germline ends. CDR3 sequence reads: CASSLSFGDYEQYF. In DNA, the CDR3 is TGCGCCAGCAGCTTGTCGTTTGGGGACTACGAGCAGTACTTC.

This clone has just a few counts. V usage is TRBV4-2 and J usage is TRBJ1-2; tentative D call: TRBD1 (6 bases). With 5 bases removed from V and 2 bases from J, the gap between germline ends came to 18 bases. This CDR3 region has 16 residues. Germline V gene data show CDR1 as LGHNA and CDR2 as YNFKEQ. The CDR3 coding sequence is TGTGCCAGCAGCTGGGGGGGCTACAGGGTGAACTATGGCTACACCTTC. It translates to CASSWGGYRVNYGYTF.

V gene TRBV29-1 combines with J gene TRBJ2-3; TRBD2 agrees at 7 bases. The CDR3 length is 11 residues. V was pared by 3 bases and J by 8 bases, with 2 bases of the junction left unmatched. Looked up from germline, CDR1 is SQVTM and CDR2 is ANQGSEA. CDR3 loop: CSVEGGVTQYF. CDR3 sequence (DNA): TGCAGCGTTGAGGGGGGGGTTACGCAGTATTTT.

CDR3 DNA sequence: TGTGCCAGCAGCTTAGAGGCGGGGACAGGGGCCAATGAGCAGTTCTTC. Translated, it gives CASSLEAGTGANEQFF. V and J are TRBV7-7 and TRBJ2-1; TRBD1 aligns across 10 bases. The length of the CDR3 is 16 residues. The trim removed 1 base at V and 6 bases at J, leaving 6 bases unmatched. Germline-derived CDR1 and CDR2 are SSHAT and FNYEAQ (reference sequence).

In DNA, the CDR3 is TGTGCCAGCTCACCACCTCTAGCGGGAGATCGGGAGCAGTACTTC. The encoded protein is CASSPPLAGDREQYF. The gene calls are TRBV18 and TRBJ2-7; 10 positions agree with TRBD2. V gave up 0 bases and J gave up 7 bases; unmatched junction bases: 6. This CDR3 contains 15 residues. Germline lookup yields CDR1 KGHSH and CDR2 LQKENI.

The chain carries TRBV11-1 and TRBJ2-1; D is perhaps TRBD1 or TRBD2 (6 bases each). Germline assignment: CDR1 SGHAT and CDR2 FQDESV (reference sequence). CDR3 length: 18 residues. V was pared by 4 bases and J by 8 bases, with 27 bases between. The CDR3 DNA is TGTGCCAGCAGCTCCGGGGGTAGGGGGTTTTTTACCGGGGATGAGCAGTTCTTC. Protein sequence: CASSSGGRGFFTGDEQFF.

In this sample, this clone turned up once. The gene calls are TRBV6-5 and TRBJ2-7; D gene uncertain. Trimming left V 6 bases short and J 1 base short, with 4 bases between. CDR1 MNHEY and CDR2 SVGAGI come from the germline V gene. This CDR3 contains 11 residues. CDR3 in DNA: TGTGCCAGCAGCCCATCCTACGAGCAGTACTTC. Translation: CASSPSYEQYF.

This chain links TRBV11-2 with TRBJ1-3, with TRBD1 matching over 7 bases. Per the germline V gene, CDR1 is SGHAT and CDR2 is FQNNGV. This CDR3 region has 14 residues. Germline trimming cut 5 bases from V and 2 bases from J; bases unmatched to any gene: 3. Here the CDR3 DNA reads TGTGCCAGCAGCGATGACAGGGCTGGAAACACCATATATTTT. Translated: CASSDDRAGNTIYF.

The chain recombines TRBV11-2 with TRBJ1-1, with D maybe TRBD1 (5 bases). Trimming took 5 bases from V and 6 from J, leaving 19 bases between them. Germline V gene sequence: CDR1 SGHAT, CDR2 FQNNGV. The length of the CDR3 is 15 residues. CDR3 sequence: CASSLRSVGDAEAFF. The CDR3 DNA reads TGTGCCAGCAGCCTACGCTCCGTTGGGGACGCTGAAGCTTTCTTT.

This chain joins TRBV9 and TRBJ2-5, with D perhaps TRBD2 (6 bases). The CDR3 contains 14 residues. Germline V lookup: CDR1 SGDLS, CDR2 YYNGEE. V was trimmed by 0 bases and J by 5 bases, leaving 11 bases between them. Here the CDR3 DNA reads TGTGCCAGCAGCGTAGACCTGGCGGGGGAGACCCAGTACTTC. As protein: CASSVDLAGETQYF. Together with reference TRBV9 and TRBJ2-5, the CDR3 gives the full variable domain: DSGVTQTPKHLITATGQRVTLRCSPRSGDLSVYWYQQSLDQGLQFLIQYYNGEERAKGNILERFSAQQFPDLHSELNLSSLELGDSALYFCASSVDLAGETQYFGPGTRLLVL.

The chain has TRBV6-5 and TRBJ2-5; the D gene is possibly TRBD2 (6 bases). CDR1 is MNHEY and CDR2 is SVGAGI in the germline V gene. Trimming took 4 bases from V and 6 from J, leaving 15 bases between them. The CDR3 is 14 amino acids. CDR3 loop: CASSSGATLKTQYF. DNA of the CDR3: TGTGCCAGCAGTTCGGGAGCCACTCTAAAGACCCAGTACTTC.

The gene calls are TRBV9 and TRBJ2-7; D is tentatively TRBD1 or TRBD2 (6 bases each). V was shortened by 2 bases and J by 5 bases, with 14 bases between the two germline ends. Germline V CDR1 and CDR2: SGDLS, YYNGEE. CDR3 length equals 14 residues. The CDR3 region is CASSVLQGGNEQYF. The CDR3 bases are TGTGCCAGCAGCGTCCTACAGGGAGGCAACGAGCAGTACTTC.

This clone was seen more than once but under ten times. The V call is TRBV5-1, the J call TRBJ1-1; 11 positions agree with TRBD1. CDR3 length: 14 amino acids. Germline CDR1 reads SGHRS; CDR2 reads YFSETQ. V shed 4 bases, J shed 4 bases, and the junction held 3 bases outside the gene matches. The CDR3 spells CASSAGTGGTEAFF. CDR3 in DNA: TGCGCCAGCAGCGCAGGGACAGGGGGCACTGAAGCTTTCTTT.

This rearrangement joins TRBV19 to TRBJ1-5; tentatively, D is TRBD1 (5 bases). The CDR3 runs 12 residues. Germline CDR1 is LNHDA and CDR2 is SQIVND (reference sequence). V shed 6 bases and J shed 2 bases, with 5 bases lying between them. CDR3 sequence (DNA): TGTGCCAGTAGGACAGGCAATCAGCCCCAGCATTTT. Its translation: CASRTGNQPQHF.

V usage is TRBV6-6 and J usage is TRBJ2-7, with TRBD2 matching 12 bases. From germline, CDR1 is MNHNY and CDR2 SVGAGI (reference sequence). The V gene end was trimmed by 6 bases and the J gene end by 3 bases; junction bases not matched to a gene: 6. This CDR3 contains 15 residues. The CDR3 here is CASRNGLAGLYEQYF. CDR3 coding DNA: TGTGCCAGCAGAAACGGACTAGCGGGACTCTACGAGCAGTACTTC.

The chain is built from TRBV18 and TRBJ1-2; TRBD1 agrees at 8 bases. The germline gives CDR1 KGHSH, CDR2 LQKENI. The CDR3 has 14 amino acids. With 3 bases clipped from V and 4 bases from J, the junction kept 4 bases outside the gene matches. The CDR3, as DNA: TGTGCCAGCTCACCGGGACAGGTTAGCTATGGCTACACCTTC. Protein sequence: CASSPGQVSYGYTF.